This entry features one TCR beta chain sequence. The data derive from a study of blood T cell repertoires in COVID-19. Study context: Samples of COVID-19 (acute and convalescent) were obtained from the United States, Italy and Spain. In each case, the material was cDNA or gDNA derived from T cells, B-cell-depleted T cells, or PBMCs.

Original analysis: Estimated nucleated cell counts came from reference gene primer amplification. Libraries were prepared by immunoSEQ multiplex PCR; TCRdb keeps only in-frame clonotypes and omits some of them. V and J calls and clone size are given by that table; D and trimming were obtained from the DNA. Of 100,000 to 150,000 clones in the sample, about 81% are singletons; the top ten hold 3.8%. Germline CDR1 and CDR2: SGHRS and YFSETQ. The CDR3 loop spans 13 amino acids. V dropped 4 bases and J dropped 3 bases, with 7 bases sitting between them. The receptor was isolated from a woman between 50 and 59 years old with acute or convalescent COVID-19. The sequencing input was peripheral blood. The chain is built from TRBV5-1 and TRBJ2-2, with TRBD2 as a possible D gene (6 bases). Written as DNA, the CDR3 is TGCGCCAGCAGCGGGACTGACACCGGGGAGCTGTTTTTT. Its translation is CASSGTDTGELFF.